This TCR beta chain is from a study of T cell changes during pregnancy in multiple sclerosis. Trimming removed 3 bases from V and 2 bases from J, with 8 bases in between. Germline loops: CDR1 SGHRS, CDR2 YFSETQ. This CDR3 has 14 residues. Repertoires were generated with immunoSEQ multiplex PCR, while TCRdb's copy carries only in-frame clones and drops some. The sample has 25,000 to 30,000 clones; 85% to 90% are singletons. This sequence was found in a female donor with multiple sclerosis, enrolled in a pregnancy study. The sequencing here drew on CD4+ T cells from peripheral blood mononuclear cells, taken in the second trimester of pregnancy. The rearrangement links TRBV5-1 to TRBJ2-2; D may be TRBD1 (6 bases). Here the CDR3 DNA reads TGCGCCAGCAGCTGGGGACACAACACCGGGGAGCTGTTTTTT. Translating it yields CASSWGHNTGELFF.